This TCR beta chain was profiled in a study of OX40 agonist ivuxolimab in advanced cancers. In the study overall: Patients got intravenous ivuxolimab at 0.01 to 10 mg/kg every 2 weeks.

Data came from immunoSEQ multiplex PCR; TCRdb stores just in-frame clones and leaves some out. The sample yields more than 45,000 clones, about 88% seen once. As to this clone: Its antigen is undetermined.

V lost 5 bases and J lost 0, with 20 bases in between. The CDR3 length is 18 residues. Germline assignment: CDR1 SNHLY and CDR2 FYNNEI. Exclusion of a patient followed from autoimmune disease history or systemic immunosuppression. Study observations and caveats: With doses of 0.1 to 3.0 mg/kg, CD4+ and CD8+ blood T cells had undergone clonal expansion by week 6. Antigen specificity of clonally expanded peripheral T cells was not established.

This rearrangement joins TRBV2 to TRBJ1-3; maybe TRBD1 (5 bases). Sequences were derived from CD4+ or CD8+ T cells sorted from blood, sampled in a trial of the OX40 agonist ivuxolimab. This clonotype originated in an adult with an advanced solid tumor such as melanoma, head and neck, liver or kidney cancer. The chain's CDR3 is CASSLITPGTNSGNTIYF. In DNA, the CDR3 is TGTGCCAGCAGTCTCATTACCCCCGGGACGAACTCTGGAAACACCATATATTTT.